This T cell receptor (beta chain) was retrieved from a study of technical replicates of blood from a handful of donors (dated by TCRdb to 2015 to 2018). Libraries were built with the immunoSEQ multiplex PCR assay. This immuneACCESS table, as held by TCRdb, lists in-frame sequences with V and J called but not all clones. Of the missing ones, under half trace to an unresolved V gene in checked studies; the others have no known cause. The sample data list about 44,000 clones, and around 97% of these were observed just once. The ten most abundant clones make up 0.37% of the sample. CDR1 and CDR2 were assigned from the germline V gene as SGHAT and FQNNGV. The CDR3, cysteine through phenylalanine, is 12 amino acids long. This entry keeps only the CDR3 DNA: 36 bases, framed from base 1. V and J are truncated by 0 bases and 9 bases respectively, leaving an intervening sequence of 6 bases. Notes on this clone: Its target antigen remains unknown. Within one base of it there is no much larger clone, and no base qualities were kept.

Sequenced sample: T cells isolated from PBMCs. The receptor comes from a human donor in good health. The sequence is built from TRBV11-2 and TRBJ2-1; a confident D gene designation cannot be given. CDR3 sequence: CASSLDFPEQFF. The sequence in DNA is TGTGCCAGCAGCTTAGACTTTCCTGAGCAGTTCTTC.